The 19 T cell receptor beta chains below all came from one sample that was sequenced in a study of T cells in Graves' hyperthyroidism and ophthalmopathy. Authors of the study amplified TCR beta CDR3 regions from RNA transcripts. Primed by the HTBI set, a first-round RT-PCR was run on the TCR CDR3. Each CDR3 protein is one row after TCRdb ran MiXCR on the multiplex PCR reads. The sample comprises more than 500,000 distinct CDR3 sequences, around 15% of which are singletons, and over 3.5% rests with the top ten. Sequences were obtained from blood. These receptors originate from a woman aged 25 to 39 with Graves' hyperthyroidism.

Worth noting for this clonotype: A much larger clone is a single base away; this may be a read error. The chain employs TRBV20-1 and TRBJ2-1; D might be TRBD1 or TRBD2, each matching 5 bases. Gene TRBJ2-7 matches the end of the DNA better, so the J call may be wrong. From germline, CDR1 is DFQATT and CDR2 SNEGSKA (reference sequence). The CDR3 has 14 residues. Here the CDR3 DNA reads TGCAGTACCGAGGGGAGCGGAACTTACAATGAGCAGTACTTC. The encoded protein is CSTEGSGTYNEQYF.

This clonotype has a handful of counts. J is TRBJ2-2 and V is TRBV27; D is uncertain. The CDR3 is 13 residues long. Germline V gene lookup returns CDR1 MNHEY and CDR2 SMNVEV (reference sequence). V was clipped by 3 bases and J by 6 bases, with 8 bases between them. The CDR3 DNA follows: TGTGCCAGCAGTTTTTCCTGGGCCGGGGAGCTGTTTTTT. Its protein is CASSFSWAGELFF.

This clonotype has a handful of counts. This chain connects TRBV30 to TRBJ1-2; D gene unclear. The CDR3 sequence is 12 residues long. Trimming stripped 2 bases from V and 3 bases from J, with 7 bases between. CDR1 and CDR2 from the germline V gene are GTSNPN and SVGIG (reference sequence). The CDR3, as DNA: TGTGCCTGGAGTTGGACGGACTATGGCTACACCTTC. It is translated as CAWSWTDYGYTF.

In this sample, this clonotype turned up many times. The chain employs TRBV28 and TRBJ2-4, with a tentative D call TRBD2 (6 bases). This CDR3 region has 18 residues. Trimming took off 1 base at V and 6 bases at J, with 22 bases between the two ends. Germline-derived CDR1 and CDR2 are MDHEN and SYDVKM. CDR3 in DNA: TGTGCCAGCAGTTTATTACCCGTGACGTCCTCGCGGGGAAACATTCAGTACTTC. Amino acid sequence: CASSLLPVTSSRGNIQYF.

This clonotype was seen a single time. The chain is built from TRBV5-1 and TRBJ2-2; TRBD2 is a possible D gene (5 bases). The ends were cut back, 0 bases at V and 6 bases at J, with 9 bases in the middle. Germline assignment: CDR1 SGHRS and CDR2 YFSETQ. This CDR3 comprises 14 residues. CDR3 coding DNA: TGCGCCAGCAGCTTGGGGGCCGGGGCCGGGGAGCTGTTTTTT. Amino acids: CASSLGAGAGELFF.

Ten or more counts support this clonotype. The V gene is TRBV27, the J gene TRBJ2-3; D not resolved. The germline V gene has CDR1 MNHEY and CDR2 SMNVEV (reference sequence). The CDR3 has 15 residues. Deletions cut 4 bases from V and 0 bases from J, with 11 bases between. This chain's CDR3 is CASSSGYTSTDTQYF. CDR3 DNA: TGTGCCAGCAGTTCAGGTTACACTAGCACAGATACGCAGTATTTT.

The rearrangement uses TRBV7-2 and TRBJ2-3; perhaps TRBD2 as D (5 bases). Deletions cut 5 bases from V and 0 bases from J, with 12 bases between. The length of the CDR3 is 15 residues. The germline gives CDR1 SGHTA, CDR2 FQGNSA. The CDR3 nucleotides read TGTGCCAGCAGCCAAGATAGCGAGAGCACAGATACGCAGTATTTT. As protein: CASSQDSESTDTQYF.

This clonotype was counted at least ten times. CDR3 sequence (DNA): TGTGCCAGCAGCAAGGAAATTGAGCAGTTCTTC. Its translation: CASSKEIEQFF. The gene calls are TRBV5-5 and TRBJ2-1; D remains unclear. There are 11 residues in the CDR3. The V end was cut by 4 bases, the J end by 9 bases, with 8 bases between. The germline V gene encodes CDR1 SGHKS and CDR2 YYEKEE (reference sequence).

This clonotype was counted between two and nine times. V is TRBV29-1 and J is TRBJ2-1; 7 positions agree with TRBD2. The germline CDR1 and CDR2 sequences are SQVTM and ANQGSEA. J lost 9 bases, V lost 4 bases, and 15 bases had no gene match. The CDR3 runs 15 residues. CDR3 sequence reads: CSVGGTKGFLGEQFF. Written as DNA, the CDR3 is TGCAGCGTTGGGGGGACTAAGGGTTTCCTCGGTGAGCAGTTCTTC.

This clonotype was seen only a few times. J is TRBJ2-3 and V is TRBV12-5; no definite D call. The germline V gene encodes CDR1 LGHNT and CDR2 FRNRAP. This CDR3 spans 14 amino acids. Trimming cost V 8 bases and J 2 bases, with 14 bases left between them. CDR3 DNA: TGTGCTAGTAGGGCCGCGGCAGCCACAGATACGCAGTATTTT. Its translation is CASRAAAATDTQYF.

The gene calls are TRBV20-1 and TRBJ2-3; tentative D call: TRBD2 (6 bases). Germline V gene sequence: CDR1 DFQATT, CDR2 SNEGSKA (reference sequence). The CDR3 extends over 15 amino acids. The ends were cut back, 3 bases at V and 0 bases at J, with 13 bases in the middle. The CDR3 DNA follows: TGCAGTGCTAGGAGGCGGGGAACTAGCACAGATACGCAGTATTTT. This encodes CSARRRGTSTDTQYF.

In its sample, this clonotype was seen many times. The genes are TRBV2 and TRBJ2-4, with 8 bases aligning to TRBD1. Germline V gene sequence: CDR1 SNHLY, CDR2 FYNNEI. After removal of 5 bases from V and 1 base from J, the junction contained 1 base not matched to a gene. The CDR3 runs 14 residues. The CDR3: CASSRQGAKNIQYF. The CDR3 DNA reads as TGTGCCAGCAGTAGACAGGGGGCCAAAAACATTCAGTACTTC. Complete variable domain (other parts from reference TRBV2 and TRBJ2-4): EPEVTQTPSHQVTQMGQEVILRCVPISNHLYFYWYRQILGQKVEFLVSFYNNEISEKSEIFDDQFSVERPDGSNFTLKIRSTKLEDSAMYFCASSRQGAKNIQYFGAGTRLSVL.

This clonotype was seen repeatedly, ten times or more. The V and J genes are TRBV12-5 and TRBJ2-5; 11 bases fit TRBD2. After removal of 7 bases from V and 2 bases from J, the junction contained 9 bases not matched to a gene. Germline assignment: CDR1 LGHNT and CDR2 FRNRAP. The length of the CDR3 is 16 residues. In DNA form, the CDR3 reads TGTGCTAGTGCCCCACTAGCGGGAGCGGTACAAGAGACCCAGTACTTC. This codes for CASAPLAGAVQETQYF.

The chain joins TRBV24-1 to TRBJ1-1; D uncertain. The CDR3 contains 14 residues. Germline loops: CDR1 KGHDR, CDR2 SFDVKD. Trimming pared 4 bases from V and 0 bases from J, leaving 8 bases between. CDR3 sequence (DNA): TGTGCCACCAGTGAAGTGGGCGTGAACACTGAAGCTTTCTTT. This translates into CATSEVGVNTEAFF.

V and J are TRBV11-2 and TRBJ2-5; 9 positions match TRBD2. Germline CDR1 and CDR2: SGHAT and FQNNGV. Trimming took 5 bases from V and 7 from J; bases not matched to a gene: 8. This CDR3 region has 14 residues. DNA of the CDR3: TGTGCCAGCAGCCAAGATTTAGCGGGAGTGACCCAGTACTTC. Residues: CASSQDLAGVTQYF. Full variable domain (rest looked up from reference TRBV11-2 and TRBJ2-5): EAGVAQSPRYKIIEKRQSVAFWCNPISGHATLYWYQQILGQGPKLLIQFQNNGVVDDSQLPKDRFSAERLKGVDSTLKIQPAKLEDSAVYLCASSQDLAGVTQYFGPGTRLLVL.

This clonotype was seen a few times. This chain uses TRBV9 with TRBJ2-3; 9 nucleotides agree with TRBD2. CDR3 length equals 14 residues. Trimming cost V 2 bases and J 5 bases; bases outside gene matches: 3. Germline values: CDR1 SGDLS, CDR2 YYNGEE. For the CDR3, the DNA is TGTGCCAGCAGCGTCGCGGGAGGGCTAGATACGCAGTATTTT. Translated, it gives CASSVAGGLDTQYF.

This clonotype was counted a few times. This chain uses TRBV5-6 with TRBJ2-1; TRBD1 aligns across 9 bases. This CDR3 comprises 14 residues. The J segment lost 6 bases and the V segment lost 3 bases, leaving 4 bases of the junction unmatched. Germline CDR1 and CDR2: SGHDT and YYEEEE. Written as DNA, the CDR3 is TGTGCCAGCAGCTCCCGGACAGGGGCCAATGAGCAGTTCTTC. Its translation: CASSSRTGANEQFF.

In DNA form, the CDR3 reads TGCAGTGCTAGACCCCCTAGCGCCTCTCCGAAGGGCACAGATACGCAGTATTTT. Protein sequence: CSARPPSASPKGTDTQYF. The chain recombines TRBV20-1 with TRBJ2-3; D possibly corresponds to TRBD2 (6 bases). Trimming shortened V by 2 bases and J by 1 base, and 22 bases separated the two germline ends. Germline loops: CDR1 DFQATT, CDR2 SNEGSKA (reference sequence). The CDR3 loop spans 18 amino acids.

In its sample, this clonotype was seen many times. The rearrangement links TRBV6-2 or TRBV6-3 to TRBJ2-2; 10 bases are a match to TRBD2. The germline CDR1 and CDR2 sequences are MNHEY and SVGEGT. With V trimmed by 6 bases and J by 4 bases, 8 bases remained unmatched. CDR3 size: 16 residues. CDR3 residues: CASSKTSGTSTGELFF. DNA for the CDR3: TGTGCCAGCAGCAAAACTAGCGGGACCTCCACCGGGGAGCTGTTTTTT.